The entry below describes one TCR beta chain. Original handling: Amplifying reference gene primers gave estimates of nucleated cell counts. Produced via immunoSEQ multiplex PCR; TCRdb's table is partial and in-frame only. The V and J calls and clone size come from that table; D and trimming were worked out from the DNA. Seen here are tens of thousands of clones, 70% to 90% observed once, and the top ten hold less than 1.5%. This entry belongs to a study of blood T cell repertoires in COVID-19. Study background: COVID-19 samples, acute and convalescent, were from the United States, Italy and Spain.

Sequences were obtained from peripheral blood. This clonotype was sampled from a man aged 35 to 55 with acute or convalescent COVID-19.

The DNA of the CDR3 is TGTGCCACCCCAAAAAGACCGGGGATGGACGGGGAGCTGTTTTTT. Translation gives CATPKRPGMDGELFF. The chain couples TRBV19 to TRBJ2-2; D possibly corresponds to TRBD2 (5 bases). With 10 bases removed from V and 7 bases from J, the gap between germline ends came to 22 bases. The length of the CDR3 is 15 residues. Germline V gives CDR1 LNHDA, CDR2 SQIVND (reference sequence).